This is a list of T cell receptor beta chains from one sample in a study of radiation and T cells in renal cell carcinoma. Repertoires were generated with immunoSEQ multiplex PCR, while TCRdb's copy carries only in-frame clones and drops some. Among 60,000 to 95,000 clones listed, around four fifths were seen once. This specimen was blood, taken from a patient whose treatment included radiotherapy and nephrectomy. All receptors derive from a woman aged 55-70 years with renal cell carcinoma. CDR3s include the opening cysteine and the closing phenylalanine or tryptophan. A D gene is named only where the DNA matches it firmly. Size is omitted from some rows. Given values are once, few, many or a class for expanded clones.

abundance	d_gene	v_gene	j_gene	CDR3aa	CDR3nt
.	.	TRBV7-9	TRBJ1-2	CASSLVSAGPRGYTF	TGTGCCAGCAGCTTGGTATCGGCCGGCCCCCGGGGCTACACCTTC
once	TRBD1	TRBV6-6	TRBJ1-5	CASSETGEGQPQHF	TGTGCCAGCAGTGAGACAGGGGAGGGTCAGCCCCAGCATTTT
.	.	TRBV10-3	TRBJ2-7	CASSPNGRTPLEQYF	TGTGCCAGCAGTCCCAATGGTAGGACCCCTCTCGAGCAGTACTTC
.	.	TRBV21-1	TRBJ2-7	CANETGAPFPEQYF	TGTGCCAACGAGACAGGGGCCCCATTTCCCGAGCAGTACTTC
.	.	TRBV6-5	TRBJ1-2	CASRLGTATKGYTF	TGTGCCAGCAGGTTAGGGACCGCCACCAAAGGCTACACCTTC
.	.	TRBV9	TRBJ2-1	CASSVLSYNEQFF	TGTGCCAGCAGCGTTCTCTCCTACAATGAGCAGTTCTTC
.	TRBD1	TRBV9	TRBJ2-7	CASSPGGAYNRYYEQYF	TGTGCCAGCAGCCCAGGGGGCGCCTACAATCGCTACTACGAGCAGTACTTC
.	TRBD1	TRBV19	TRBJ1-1	CGTGGPSNTEAFF	TGTGGGACAGGGGGCCCCTCGAACACTGAAGCTTTCTTT
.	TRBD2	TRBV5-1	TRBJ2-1	CASSLRSAGYYNEQFF	TGCGCCAGCAGCTTGAGATCAGCGGGGTACTACAATGAGCAGTTCTTC
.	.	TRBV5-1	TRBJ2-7	CASRSGSAYEQYF	TGCGCCAGCAGGTCCGGGTCTGCCTACGAGCAGTACTTC
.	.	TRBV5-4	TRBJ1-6	CASSLGMGNSPLHF	TGTGCCAGCAGCTTAGGGATGGGCAATTCACCCCTCCACTTT
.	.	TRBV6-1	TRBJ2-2	CASSDRSSNTGELFF	TGTGCCAGCAGTGACAGGTCCTCGAACACCGGGGAGCTGTTTTTT
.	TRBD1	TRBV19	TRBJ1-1	CATTLGGRRNTEAFF	TGTGCCACCACCTTAGGGGGCAGGAGGAACACTGAAGCTTTCTTT
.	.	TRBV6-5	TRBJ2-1	CASSYSPGRGQFF	TGTGCCAGCAGTTACTCGCCGGGGCGCGGGCAGTTCTTC
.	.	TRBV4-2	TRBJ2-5	CASSQDLAGQETQYF	TGTGCCAGCAGCCAAGATCTGGCAGGGCAAGAGACCCAGTACTTC
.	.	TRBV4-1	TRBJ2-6	CASSESPGGANVLTF	TGCGCCAGCAGCGAGTCTCCTGGTGGGGCCAACGTCCTGACTTTC
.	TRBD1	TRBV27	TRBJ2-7	CASGQGDEQYF	TGTGCCAGCGGACAGGGCGACGAGCAGTACTTC
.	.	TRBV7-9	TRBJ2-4	CASSFPRENIQYF	TGTGCCAGCAGCTTCCCCAGGGAAAACATTCAGTACTTC
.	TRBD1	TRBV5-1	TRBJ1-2	CASSVLTGDGYTF	TGCGCCAGCAGCGTATTGACAGGGGATGGCTACACCTTC
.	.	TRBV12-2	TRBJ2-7	CASRNRTTYEQYF	TGTGCAAGTCGTAACAGGACTACCTACGAGCAGTACTTC
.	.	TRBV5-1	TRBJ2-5	CASSLEADRRETQYF	TGCGCCAGCAGCTTGGAGGCCGATCGGCGGGAGACCCAGTACTTC
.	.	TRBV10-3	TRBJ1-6	CAINTGLNSPLHF	TGTGCCATCAACACAGGGTTAAATTCACCCCTCCACTTT
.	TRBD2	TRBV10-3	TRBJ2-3	CAISGTAGVSTDTQYF	TGTGCCATCAGTGGGACAGCGGGAGTGAGCACAGATACGCAGTATTTT
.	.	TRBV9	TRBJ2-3	CASSVGVSPPDTQYF	TGTGCCAGCAGCGTAGGGGTCTCCCCTCCAGATACGCAGTATTTT
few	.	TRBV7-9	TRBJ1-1	CASSLTVNTEAFF	TGTGCCAGCAGCTTAACCGTGAACACTGAAGCTTTCTTT
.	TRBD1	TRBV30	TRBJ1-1	CASRDRLNTEAFF	TGTGCCTCCCGGGACAGACTGAACACTGAAGCTTTCTTT
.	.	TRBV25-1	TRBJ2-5	CASSEFRGVGETQYF	TGTGCCAGCAGTGAATTTAGGGGAGTGGGAGAGACCCAGTACTTC
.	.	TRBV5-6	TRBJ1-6	CASSLVGVDNSPLHF	TGTGCCAGCAGCTTGGTCGGAGTGGATAATTCACCCCTCCACTTT
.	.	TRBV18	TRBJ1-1	CASSVLTEAFF	TGTGCCAGCTCTGTCCTAACTGAAGCTTTCTTT
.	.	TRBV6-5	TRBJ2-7	CASSLMADEQYF	TGTGCCAGCAGTTTGATGGCCGACGAGCAGTACTTC
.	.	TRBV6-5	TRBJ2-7	CASSYVDSPYEQYF	TGTGCCAGCAGTTACGTAGACAGTCCATACGAGCAGTACTTC
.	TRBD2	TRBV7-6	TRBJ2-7	CASSLGTSLNYEQYF	TGTGCCAGCAGCTTAGGGACTAGCCTTAACTACGAGCAGTACTTC
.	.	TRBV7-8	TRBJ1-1	CASERGRDTEAFF	TGTGCCTCCGAGAGGGGCAGGGACACTGAAGCTTTCTTT
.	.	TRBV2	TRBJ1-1	CASNWAMNTEAFF	TGTGCCAGCAACTGGGCCATGAACACTGAAGCTTTCTTT
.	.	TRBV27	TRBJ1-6	CASSLGQTNSPLHF	TGTGCCAGCAGTTTAGGTCAGACTAATTCACCCCTCCACTTT
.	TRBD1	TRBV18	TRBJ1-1	CASSYNRGENTEAFF	TGTGCCAGCTCGTATAACAGGGGAGAGAACACTGAAGCTTTCTTT
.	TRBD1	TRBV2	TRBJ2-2	CASSNGTANTGELFF	TGTGCCAGCAGTAATGGGACAGCGAACACCGGGGAGCTGTTTTTT
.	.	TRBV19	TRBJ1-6	CASSGSSYNSPLHF	TGTGCCAGTAGTGGGAGCTCCTATAATTCACCCCTCCACTTT
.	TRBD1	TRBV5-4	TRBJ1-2	CASSPRQGQGGYTF	TGTGCCAGCAGCCCTCGACAGGGGCAAGGTGGCTACACCTTC
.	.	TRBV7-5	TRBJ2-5	CASSLDQETQYF	TGTGCCAGCAGCTTGGATCAAGAGACCCAGTACTTC
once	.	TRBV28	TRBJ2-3	CASSPPLTDTQYF	TGTGCCAGCAGTCCTCCACTCACAGATACGCAGTATTTT
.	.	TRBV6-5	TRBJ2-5	CASTGGAGETQYF	TGTGCCAGCACTGGTGGCGCTGGGGAGACCCAGTACTTC
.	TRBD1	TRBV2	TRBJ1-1	CASVTAGRQGNTEAFF	TGTGCCAGCGTCACGGCGGGGAGACAGGGGAACACTGAAGCTTTCTTT
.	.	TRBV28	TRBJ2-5	CASGVEETQYF	TGTGCCAGCGGGGTAGAGGAGACCCAGTACTTC
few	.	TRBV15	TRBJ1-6	CATSSGVSDSPLHF	TGTGCCACCAGCAGTGGGGTCAGCGATTCACCCCTCCACTTT
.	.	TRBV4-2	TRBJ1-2	CASSHYDRTGYTF	TGTGCCAGCAGCCATTACGACAGAACTGGCTACACCTTC
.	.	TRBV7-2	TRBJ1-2	CASSLYFTGTNYGYTF	TGTGCCAGCAGCTTATACTTCACAGGGACGAACTATGGCTACACCTTC
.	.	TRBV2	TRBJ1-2	CASTPWGNGNYGYTF	TGTGCCAGCACCCCGTGGGGGAATGGGAACTATGGCTACACCTTC
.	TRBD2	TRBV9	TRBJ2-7	CASSRLAGAHEQYF	TGTGCCAGCAGCCGACTAGCGGGAGCCCACGAGCAGTACTTC